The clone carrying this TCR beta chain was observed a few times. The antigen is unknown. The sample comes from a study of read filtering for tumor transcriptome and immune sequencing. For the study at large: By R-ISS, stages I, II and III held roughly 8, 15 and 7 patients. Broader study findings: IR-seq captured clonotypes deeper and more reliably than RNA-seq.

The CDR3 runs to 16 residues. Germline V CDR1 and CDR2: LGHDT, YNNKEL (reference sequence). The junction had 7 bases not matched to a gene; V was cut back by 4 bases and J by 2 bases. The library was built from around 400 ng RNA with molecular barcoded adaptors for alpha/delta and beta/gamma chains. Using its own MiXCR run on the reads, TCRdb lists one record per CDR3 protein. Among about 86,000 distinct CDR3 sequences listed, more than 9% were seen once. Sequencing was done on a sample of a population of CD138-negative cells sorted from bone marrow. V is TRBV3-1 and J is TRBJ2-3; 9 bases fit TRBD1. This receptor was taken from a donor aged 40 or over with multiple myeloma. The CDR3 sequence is CASSPAGQGHTDTQYF. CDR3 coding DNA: TGTGCCAGCAGCCCCGCCGGACAGGGGCACACAGATACGCAGTATTTT.